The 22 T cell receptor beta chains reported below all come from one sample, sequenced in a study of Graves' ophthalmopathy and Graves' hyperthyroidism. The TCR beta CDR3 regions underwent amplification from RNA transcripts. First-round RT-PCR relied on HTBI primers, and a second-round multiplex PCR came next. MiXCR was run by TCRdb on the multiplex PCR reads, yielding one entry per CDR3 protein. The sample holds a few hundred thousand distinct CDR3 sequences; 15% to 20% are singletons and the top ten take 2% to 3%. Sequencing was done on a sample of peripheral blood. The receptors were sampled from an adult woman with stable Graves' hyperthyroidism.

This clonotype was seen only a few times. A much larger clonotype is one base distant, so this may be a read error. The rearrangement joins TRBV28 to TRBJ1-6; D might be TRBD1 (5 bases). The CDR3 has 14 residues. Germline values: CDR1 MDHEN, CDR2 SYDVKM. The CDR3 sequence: CASSLFRVGSHLHF. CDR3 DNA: TGTGCCAGCAGTTTATTCAGGGTTGGGTCACACCTCCACTTT.

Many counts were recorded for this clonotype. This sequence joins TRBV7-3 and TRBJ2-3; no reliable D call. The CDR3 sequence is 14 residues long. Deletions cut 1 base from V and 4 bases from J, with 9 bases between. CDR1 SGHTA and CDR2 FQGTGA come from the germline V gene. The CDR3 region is CASSLNSRSDTQYF. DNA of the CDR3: TGTGCCAGCAGCTTAAATTCTAGGTCAGATACGCAGTATTTT.

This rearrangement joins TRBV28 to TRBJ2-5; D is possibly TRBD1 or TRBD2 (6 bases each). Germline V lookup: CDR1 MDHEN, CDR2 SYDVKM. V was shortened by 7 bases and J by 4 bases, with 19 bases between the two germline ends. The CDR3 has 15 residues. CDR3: CASTGVRGGTETQYF. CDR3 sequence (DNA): TGTGCCAGCACAGGGGTGCGAGGGGGGACAGAGACCCAGTACTTC. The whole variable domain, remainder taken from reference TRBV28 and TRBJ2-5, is DVKVTQSSRYLVKRTGEKVFLECVQDMDHENMFWYRQDPGLGLRLIYFSYDVKMKEKGDIPEGYSVSREKKERFSLILESASTNQTSMYLCASTGVRGGTETQYFGPGTRLLVL.

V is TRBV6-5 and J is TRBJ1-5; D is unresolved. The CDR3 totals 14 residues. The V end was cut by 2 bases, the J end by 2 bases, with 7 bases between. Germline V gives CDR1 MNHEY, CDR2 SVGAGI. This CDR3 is CASSYGIGNQPQHF. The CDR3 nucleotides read TGTGCCAGCAGTTACGGCATCGGCAATCAGCCCCAGCATTTT.

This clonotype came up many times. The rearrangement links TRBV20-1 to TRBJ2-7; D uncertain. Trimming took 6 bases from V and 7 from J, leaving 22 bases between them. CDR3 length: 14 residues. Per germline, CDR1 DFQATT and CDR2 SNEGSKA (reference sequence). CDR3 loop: CSANGAHNSLEQYF. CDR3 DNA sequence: TGCAGTGCGAATGGAGCTCACAACAGTCTGGAGCAGTACTTC.

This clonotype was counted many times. The CDR3 is CASSLEARVRTAKNIQYF. CDR3 coding DNA: TGTGCCAGCAGCTTAGAGGCGCGGGTGCGGACAGCCAAAAACATTCAGTACTTC. The chain combines TRBV11-2 with TRBJ2-4; D may be TRBD2 (5 bases). The CDR3 is made up of 18 amino acids. Germline V CDR1 and CDR2: SGHAT, FQNNGV. Trimming pared 0 bases from V and 0 bases from J, leaving 15 bases between.

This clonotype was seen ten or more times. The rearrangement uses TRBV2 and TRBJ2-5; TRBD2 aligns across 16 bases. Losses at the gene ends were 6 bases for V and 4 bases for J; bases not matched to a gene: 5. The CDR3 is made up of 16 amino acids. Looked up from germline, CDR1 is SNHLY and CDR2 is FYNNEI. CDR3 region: CASRKGTSGRAETQYF. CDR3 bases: TGTGCCAGCAGAAAGGGGACTAGCGGGAGGGCAGAGACCCAGTACTTC.

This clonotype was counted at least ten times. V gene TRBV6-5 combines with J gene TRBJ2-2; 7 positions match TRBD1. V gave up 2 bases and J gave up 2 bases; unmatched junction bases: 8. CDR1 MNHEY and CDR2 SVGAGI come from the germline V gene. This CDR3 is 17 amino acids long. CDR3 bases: TGTGCCAGCAGTTACCTCTACAGGGGACCAAACACCGGGGAGCTGTTTTTT. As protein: CASSYLYRGPNTGELFF.

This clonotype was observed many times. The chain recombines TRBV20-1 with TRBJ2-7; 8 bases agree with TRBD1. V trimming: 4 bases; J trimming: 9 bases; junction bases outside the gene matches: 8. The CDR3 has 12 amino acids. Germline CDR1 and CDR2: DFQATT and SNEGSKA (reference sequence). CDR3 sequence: CSAKGQGGGQYF. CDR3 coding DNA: TGCAGTGCTAAAGGACAGGGAGGTGGGCAGTACTTC.

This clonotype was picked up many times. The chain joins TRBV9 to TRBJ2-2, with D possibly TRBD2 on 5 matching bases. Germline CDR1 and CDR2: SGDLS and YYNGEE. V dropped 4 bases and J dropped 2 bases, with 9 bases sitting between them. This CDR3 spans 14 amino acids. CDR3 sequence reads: CASSQDSNTGELFF. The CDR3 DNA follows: TGTGCCAGCAGCCAGGACTCTAACACCGGGGAGCTGTTTTTT.

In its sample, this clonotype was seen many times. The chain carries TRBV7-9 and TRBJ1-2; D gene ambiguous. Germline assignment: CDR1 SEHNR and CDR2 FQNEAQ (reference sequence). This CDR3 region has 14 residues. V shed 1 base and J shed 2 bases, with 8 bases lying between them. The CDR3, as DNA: TGTGCCAGCAGCTTAGGTGCGGTGAACTATGGCTACACCTTC. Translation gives CASSLGAVNYGYTF.

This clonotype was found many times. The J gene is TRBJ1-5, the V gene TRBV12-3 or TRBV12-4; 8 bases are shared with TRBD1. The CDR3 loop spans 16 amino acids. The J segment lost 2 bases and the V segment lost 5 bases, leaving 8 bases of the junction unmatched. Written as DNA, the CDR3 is TGTGCCAGCAGTCGGACAGGGAGGTTGGGCAATCAGCCCCAGCATTTT. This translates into CASSRTGRLGNQPQHF.

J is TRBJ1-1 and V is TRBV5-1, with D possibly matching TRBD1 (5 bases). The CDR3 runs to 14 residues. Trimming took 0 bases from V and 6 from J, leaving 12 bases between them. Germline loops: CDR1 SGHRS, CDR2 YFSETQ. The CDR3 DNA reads TGCGCCAGCAGCTTGGCTTTGGGGGGTCCTGAAGCTTTCTTT. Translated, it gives CASSLALGGPEAFF.

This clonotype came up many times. Written as DNA, the CDR3 is TGTGCCAGCAGTAGAACGGGAGATCCAGAGACCCAGTACTTC. Translated, it gives CASSRTGDPETQYF. The V gene is TRBV6-1, the J gene TRBJ2-5; tentative D call: TRBD2 (6 bases). V was clipped by 5 bases and J by 4 bases, with 14 bases between them. Germline CDR1 reads MNHNS; CDR2 reads SASEGT. The CDR3 spans 14 residues.

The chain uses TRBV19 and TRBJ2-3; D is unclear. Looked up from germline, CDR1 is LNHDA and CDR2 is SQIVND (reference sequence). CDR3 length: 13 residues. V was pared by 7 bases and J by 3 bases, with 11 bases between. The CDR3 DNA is TGTGCCAGTAATCTTGGATATACAGATACGCAGTATTTT. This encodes CASNLGYTDTQYF.

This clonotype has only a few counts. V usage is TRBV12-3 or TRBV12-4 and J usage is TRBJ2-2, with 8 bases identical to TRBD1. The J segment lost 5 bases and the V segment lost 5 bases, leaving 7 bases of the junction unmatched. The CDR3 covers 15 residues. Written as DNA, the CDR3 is TGTGCCAGCAGTCGACAGGGGCCGGGGACCGGGGAGCTGTTTTTT. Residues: CASSRQGPGTGELFF.

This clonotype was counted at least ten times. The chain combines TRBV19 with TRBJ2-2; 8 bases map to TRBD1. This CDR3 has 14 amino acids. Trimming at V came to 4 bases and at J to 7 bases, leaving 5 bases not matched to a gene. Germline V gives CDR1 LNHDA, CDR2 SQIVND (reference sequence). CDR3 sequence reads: CASSTGQGGGELFF. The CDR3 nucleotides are TGTGCCAGTAGTACCGGACAGGGTGGCGGGGAGCTGTTTTTT. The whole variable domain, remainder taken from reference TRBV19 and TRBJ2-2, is DGGITQSPKYLFRKEGQNVTLSCEQNLNHDAMYWYRQDPGQGLRLIYYSQIVNDFQKGDIAEGYSVSREKKESFPLTVTSAQKNPTAFYLCASSTGQGGGELFFGEGSRLTVL.

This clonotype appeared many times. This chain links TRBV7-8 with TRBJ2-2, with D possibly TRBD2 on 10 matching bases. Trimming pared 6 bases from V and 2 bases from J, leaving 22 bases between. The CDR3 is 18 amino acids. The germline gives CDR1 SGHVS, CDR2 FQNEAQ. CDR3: CASRKTGGLALNTGELFF. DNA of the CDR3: TGTGCCAGCAGGAAGACAGGGGGACTAGCGTTAAACACCGGGGAGCTGTTTTTT.

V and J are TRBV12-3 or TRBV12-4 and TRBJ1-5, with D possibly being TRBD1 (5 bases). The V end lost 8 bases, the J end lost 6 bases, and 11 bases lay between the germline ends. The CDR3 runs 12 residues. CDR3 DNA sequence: TGTGCCAGCGCCCCAGGGATTCAGCCCCAGCATTTT. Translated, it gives CASAPGIQPQHF.

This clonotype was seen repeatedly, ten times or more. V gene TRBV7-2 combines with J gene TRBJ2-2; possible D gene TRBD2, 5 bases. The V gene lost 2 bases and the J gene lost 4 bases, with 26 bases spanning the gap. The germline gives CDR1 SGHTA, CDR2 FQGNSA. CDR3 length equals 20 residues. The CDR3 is CASSLFIGVLGLRGTGELFF. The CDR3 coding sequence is TGTGCCAGCAGCTTATTCATCGGGGTATTAGGCCTACGAGGCACCGGGGAGCTGTTTTTT.

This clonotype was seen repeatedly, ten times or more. The CDR3 protein is CSVPTGVETQYF. The CDR3 DNA sequence: TGCAGCGTTCCGACAGGGGTGGAGACCCAGTACTTC. The J gene is TRBJ2-5, the V gene TRBV29-1, with 8 bases that match TRBD1. V dropped 5 bases and J dropped 5; count of bases not matched to a gene: 4. There are 12 residues in the CDR3. Germline CDR1 is SQVTM and CDR2 is ANQGSEA.

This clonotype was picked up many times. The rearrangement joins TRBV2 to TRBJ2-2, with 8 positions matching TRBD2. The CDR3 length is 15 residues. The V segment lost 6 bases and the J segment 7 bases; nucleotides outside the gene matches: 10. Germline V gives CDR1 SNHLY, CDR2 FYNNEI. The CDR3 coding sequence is TGTGCCAGCAGGCAAGAGACTAGCGTGTACGGGGAGCTGTTTTTT. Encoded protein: CASRQETSVYGELFF.